This T cell receptor beta chain is from a study of Tregs in tolerant kidney transplant recipients. Study-wide findings and caveats: Tregs expanded with activated donor B cells seemed most donor-specific.

The CDR3 spans 15 residues. Trimming cost V 5 bases and J 0 bases; bases outside gene matches: 3. Germline loops: CDR1 SGHDN, CDR2 FVKESK. Some clones are missing from TCRdb's copy, which holds only in-frame ones; the method was immunoSEQ multiplex PCR. This sample has about 66,000 clones, with around nine tenths found just once. Remarks on this clone: Its antigen is undetermined.

The sample here was CD8+ T cells from blood, taken before the transplant. V is TRBV14 and J is TRBJ2-3; 9 nucleotides match TRBD2. This receptor was obtained from a human donor who received a combined kidney and bone marrow transplant. Here the CDR3 DNA reads TGTGCCAGCAGCGAACTAGCGGGTAGCACAGATACGCAGTATTTT. Its protein is CASSELAGSTDTQYF.